These 9 T cell receptor beta chains share one sample of origin, sequenced in a study of T-cell memory formation after mild COVID-19. TCRdb analysed the 5' RACE reads with MiXCR anew, one entry per CDR3 protein. The sample lists 45,000 or so distinct CDR3 sequences, less than 8% seen once, with about 0.8% in the top ten. Sample: PBMCs or a T cell subset sorted from them (not recorded which). The receptors were gathered from an adult who had mild COVID-19 (a few samples of this study predate the infection). Cell type and time point are not known.

In its sample, this clonotype was seen many times. V usage is TRBV27 and J usage is TRBJ2-1, with D possibly being TRBD1 or TRBD2 (6 bases each). Trimming stripped 3 bases from V and 6 bases from J, with 27 bases between. The germline gives CDR1 MNHEY, CDR2 SMNVEV (reference sequence). The CDR3 runs 19 residues. The CDR3 is CASSFEGGGRAGLFNEQFF. CDR3 nucleotides: TGTGCCAGCAGTTTCGAGGGGGGTGGTAGGGCTGGGTTATTCAATGAGCAGTTCTTC.

This clonotype was counted many times. The chain carries TRBV7-9 and TRBJ1-5, with TRBD1 matching 9 bases. V shed 5 bases, J shed 7 bases, and the junction held 6 bases outside the gene matches. Germline V lookup: CDR1 SEHNR, CDR2 FQNEAQ (reference sequence). CDR3 length: 14 amino acids. The CDR3 loop is CASSRGDRAQPQHF. The CDR3 bases are TGTGCCAGCAGCCGCGGGGACAGGGCACAGCCCCAGCATTTT.

The table lists this clonotype with many counts. This chain uses TRBV20-1 with TRBJ2-4, with D perhaps matching TRBD2 (6 bases). The V gene lost 3 bases and the J gene lost 3 bases, with 18 bases spanning the gap. This CDR3 comprises 16 residues. The germline V gene encodes CDR1 DFQATT and CDR2 SNEGSKA (reference sequence). CDR3 bases: TGCAGTGCTAGGGACGCGGGGCCCACCTTCAAAAACATTCAGTACTTC. Protein sequence: CSARDAGPTFKNIQYF.

In its sample, this clonotype was seen many times. This chain uses TRBV11-2 with TRBJ2-1; tentatively, D is TRBD1 (6 bases). Germline CDR1 SGHAT, CDR2 FQNNGV. V lost 5 bases and J lost 12, with 23 bases in between. This CDR3 is 15 amino acids long. For the CDR3, the DNA is TGTGCCAGCAGCCCACTGGCGTCAGGGACAATTAGGCAGTTCTTC. This translates into CASSPLASGTIRQFF.

This sequence joins TRBV6-4 and TRBJ1-1, with D hard to call. Germline CDR1 is MRHNA and CDR2 is SNTAGT. Trimming removed 5 bases at V and 1 base at J, with 11 bases between. The CDR3 is 14 amino acids. The CDR3: CASSPSPGNTEAFF. CDR3 coding DNA: TGTGCCAGCAGTCCGTCGCCGGGGAACACTGAAGCTTTCTTT.

J is TRBJ2-1 and V is TRBV19; the D is unclear. The germline CDR1 and CDR2 sequences are LNHDA and SQIVND (reference sequence). The CDR3 spans 13 residues. V was cut by 3 bases and J by 10 bases, with 13 bases left in between. The CDR3 region is CASSIFGDVEQFF. The CDR3 DNA reads as TGTGCCAGTAGTATCTTCGGAGACGTGGAGCAGTTCTTC.

This clonotype has a handful of counts. The chain joins TRBV5-1 to TRBJ2-7; no firm D call. V was clipped by 7 bases and J by 6 bases, with 11 bases between them. Germline CDR1 is SGHRS and CDR2 is YFSETQ. The CDR3 spans 11 residues. The CDR3 bases are TGCGCCAGCCCGGCTTTTCGCGAGCAGTACTTC. This translates into CASPAFREQYF.

This clonotype was counted at least ten times. This sequence joins TRBV20-1 and TRBJ2-2, with 8 bases fitting TRBD1. Germline V gene data show CDR1 as DFQATT and CDR2 as SNEGSKA (reference sequence). CDR3 length: 16 amino acids. The junction had 8 bases not matched to a gene; V was cut back by 0 bases and J by 5 bases. CDR3: CSARESDRGTTGELFF. The CDR3 DNA sequence: TGCAGTGCTAGAGAGAGCGACAGGGGAACGACCGGGGAGCTGTTTTTT.

The chain employs TRBV7-6 and TRBJ1-1; D remains ambiguous. The CDR3 has 15 amino acids. The V gene lost 7 bases and the J gene lost 0 bases, with 15 bases spanning the gap. CDR1 is SGHVS, CDR2 FNYEAQ, per germline. CDR3 residues: CASTRSPSMNTEAFF. The DNA of the CDR3 is TGTGCCAGCACCAGATCCCCCTCCATGAACACTGAAGCTTTCTTT.